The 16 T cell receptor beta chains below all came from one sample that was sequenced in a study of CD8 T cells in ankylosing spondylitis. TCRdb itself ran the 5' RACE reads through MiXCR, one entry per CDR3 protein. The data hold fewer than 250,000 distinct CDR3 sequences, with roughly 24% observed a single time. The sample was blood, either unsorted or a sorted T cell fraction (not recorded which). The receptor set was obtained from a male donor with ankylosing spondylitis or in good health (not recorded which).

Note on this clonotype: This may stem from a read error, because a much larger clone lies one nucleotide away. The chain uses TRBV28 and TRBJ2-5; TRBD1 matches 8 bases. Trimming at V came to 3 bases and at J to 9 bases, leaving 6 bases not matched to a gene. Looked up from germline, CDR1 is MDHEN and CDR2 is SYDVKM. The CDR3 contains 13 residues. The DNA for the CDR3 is TGTGCCAGCAGTTTCAGGGGGCGTGAGGCCCAGTACTTC. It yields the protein CASSFRGREAQYF.

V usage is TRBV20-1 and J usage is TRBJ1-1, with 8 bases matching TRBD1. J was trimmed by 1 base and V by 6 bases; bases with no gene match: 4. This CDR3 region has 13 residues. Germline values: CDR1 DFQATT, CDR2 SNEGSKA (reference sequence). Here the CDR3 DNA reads TGCAGTGCCGGGACAGGCGAGAACACTGAAGCTTTCTTT. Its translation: CSAGTGENTEAFF.

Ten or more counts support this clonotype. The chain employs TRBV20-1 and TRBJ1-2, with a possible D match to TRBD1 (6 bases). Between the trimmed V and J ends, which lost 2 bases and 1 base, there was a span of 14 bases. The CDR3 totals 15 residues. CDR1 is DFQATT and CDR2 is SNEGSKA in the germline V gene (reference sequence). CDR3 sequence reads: CSARQGPSFNYGYTF. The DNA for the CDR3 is TGCAGTGCTAGACAGGGGCCCAGTTTTAACTATGGCTACACCTTC.

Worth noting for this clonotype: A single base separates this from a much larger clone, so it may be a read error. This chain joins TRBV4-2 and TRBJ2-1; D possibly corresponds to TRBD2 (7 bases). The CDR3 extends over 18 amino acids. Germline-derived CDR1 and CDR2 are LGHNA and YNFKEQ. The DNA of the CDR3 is TGTGCCAGCAGCAAAGAGGGGGGGAGCGGGGTGGGGCCTCCTGAGCAGTTCTTC. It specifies CASSKEGGSGVGPPEQFF.

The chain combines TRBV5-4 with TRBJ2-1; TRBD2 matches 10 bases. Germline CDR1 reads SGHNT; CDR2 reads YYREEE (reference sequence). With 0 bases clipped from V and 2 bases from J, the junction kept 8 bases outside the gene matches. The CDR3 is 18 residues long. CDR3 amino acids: CASSLGSRLAGAYNEQFF. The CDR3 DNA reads TGTGCCAGCAGCTTGGGTTCGCGGCTAGCGGGAGCCTACAATGAGCAGTTCTTC.

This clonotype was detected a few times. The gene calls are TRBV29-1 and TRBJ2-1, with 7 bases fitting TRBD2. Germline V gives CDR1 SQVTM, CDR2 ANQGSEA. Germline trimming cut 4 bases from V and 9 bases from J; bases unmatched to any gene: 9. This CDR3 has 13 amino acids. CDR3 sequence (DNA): TGCAGCGTTGTGGCCGATACGGGGGGTGAGCAGTTCTTC. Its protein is CSVVADTGGEQFF.

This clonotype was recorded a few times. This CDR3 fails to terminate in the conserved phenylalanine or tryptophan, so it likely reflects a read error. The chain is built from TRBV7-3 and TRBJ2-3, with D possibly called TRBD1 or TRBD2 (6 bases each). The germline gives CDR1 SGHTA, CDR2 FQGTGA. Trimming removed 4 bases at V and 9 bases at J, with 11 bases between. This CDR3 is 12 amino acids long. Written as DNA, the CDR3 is TGTGCCAGCAGCTGGAGGGGGGAAACGCAGTATCTT. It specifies CASSWRGETQYL.

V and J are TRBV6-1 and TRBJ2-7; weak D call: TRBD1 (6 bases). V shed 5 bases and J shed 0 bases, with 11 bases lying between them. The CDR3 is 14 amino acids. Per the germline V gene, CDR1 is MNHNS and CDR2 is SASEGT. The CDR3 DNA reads TGTGCCAGCAGTCCGGACAGCAGCTCCTACGAGCAGTACTTC. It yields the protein CASSPDSSSYEQYF.

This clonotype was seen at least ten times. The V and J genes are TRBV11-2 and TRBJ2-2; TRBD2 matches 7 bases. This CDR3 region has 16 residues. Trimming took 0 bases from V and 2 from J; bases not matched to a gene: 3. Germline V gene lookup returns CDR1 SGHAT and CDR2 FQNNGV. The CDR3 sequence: CASSLELAANTGELFF. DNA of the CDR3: TGTGCCAGCAGCTTAGAGCTAGCGGCAAACACCGGGGAGCTGTTTTTT.

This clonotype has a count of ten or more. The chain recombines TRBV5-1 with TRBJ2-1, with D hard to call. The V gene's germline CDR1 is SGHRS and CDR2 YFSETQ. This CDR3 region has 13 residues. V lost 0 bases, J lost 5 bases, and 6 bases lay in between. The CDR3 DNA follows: TGCGCCAGCAGCTTGGGGTCAGACAATGAGCAGTTCTTC. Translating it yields CASSLGSDNEQFF. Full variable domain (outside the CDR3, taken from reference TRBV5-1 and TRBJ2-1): KAGVTQTPRYLIKTRGQQVTLSCSPISGHRSVSWYQQTPGQGLQFLFEYFSETQRNKGNFPGRFSGRQFSNSRSEMNVSTLELGDSALYLCASSLGSDNEQFFGPGTRLTVL.

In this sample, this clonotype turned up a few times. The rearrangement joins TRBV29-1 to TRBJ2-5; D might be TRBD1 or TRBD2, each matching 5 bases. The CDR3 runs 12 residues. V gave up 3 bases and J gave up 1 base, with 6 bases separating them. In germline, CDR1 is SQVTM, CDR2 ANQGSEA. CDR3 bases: TGCAGCGTTGAGAGGGGCCAAGAGACCCAGTACTTC. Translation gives CSVERGQETQYF.

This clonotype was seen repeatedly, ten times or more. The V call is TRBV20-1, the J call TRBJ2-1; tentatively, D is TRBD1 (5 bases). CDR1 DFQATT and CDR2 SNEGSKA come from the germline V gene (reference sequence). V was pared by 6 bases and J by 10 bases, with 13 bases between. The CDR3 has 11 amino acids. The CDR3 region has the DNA TGCAGTGCAGGGGTAGGTCGGGAGCAGTTCTTC. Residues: CSAGVGREQFF.

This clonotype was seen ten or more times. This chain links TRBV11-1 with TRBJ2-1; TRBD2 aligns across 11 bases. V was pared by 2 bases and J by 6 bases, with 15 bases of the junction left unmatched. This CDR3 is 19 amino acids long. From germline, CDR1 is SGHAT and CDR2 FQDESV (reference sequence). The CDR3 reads CASSLKGSGRAFSPNEQFF. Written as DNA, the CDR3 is TGTGCCAGCAGCTTAAAAGGTAGCGGGAGGGCCTTCTCCCCCAATGAGCAGTTCTTC.

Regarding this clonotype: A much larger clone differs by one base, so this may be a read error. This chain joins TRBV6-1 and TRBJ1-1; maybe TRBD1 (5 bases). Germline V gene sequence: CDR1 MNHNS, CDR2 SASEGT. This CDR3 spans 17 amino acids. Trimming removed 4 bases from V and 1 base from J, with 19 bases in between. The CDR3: CASSATPRGSSNTEAFF. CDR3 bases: TGTGCCAGCAGTGCCACGCCAAGGGGATCCTCGAACACTGAAGCTTTCTTT.

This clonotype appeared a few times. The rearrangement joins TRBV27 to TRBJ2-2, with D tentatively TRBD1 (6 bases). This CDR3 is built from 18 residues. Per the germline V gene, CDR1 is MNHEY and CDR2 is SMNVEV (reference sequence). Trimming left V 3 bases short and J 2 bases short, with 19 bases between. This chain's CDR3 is CASSFYRLGQLNTGELFF. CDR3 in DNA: TGTGCCAGCAGTTTTTATCGTCTCGGACAGCTCAACACCGGGGAGCTGTTTTTT.

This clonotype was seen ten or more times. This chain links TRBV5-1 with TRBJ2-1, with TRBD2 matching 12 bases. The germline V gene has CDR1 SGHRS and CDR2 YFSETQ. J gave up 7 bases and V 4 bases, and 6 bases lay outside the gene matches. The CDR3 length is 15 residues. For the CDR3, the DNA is TGCGCCAGCAGCATGACTAGCGGGAGAAGTAATGAGCAGTTCTTC. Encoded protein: CASSMTSGRSNEQFF.